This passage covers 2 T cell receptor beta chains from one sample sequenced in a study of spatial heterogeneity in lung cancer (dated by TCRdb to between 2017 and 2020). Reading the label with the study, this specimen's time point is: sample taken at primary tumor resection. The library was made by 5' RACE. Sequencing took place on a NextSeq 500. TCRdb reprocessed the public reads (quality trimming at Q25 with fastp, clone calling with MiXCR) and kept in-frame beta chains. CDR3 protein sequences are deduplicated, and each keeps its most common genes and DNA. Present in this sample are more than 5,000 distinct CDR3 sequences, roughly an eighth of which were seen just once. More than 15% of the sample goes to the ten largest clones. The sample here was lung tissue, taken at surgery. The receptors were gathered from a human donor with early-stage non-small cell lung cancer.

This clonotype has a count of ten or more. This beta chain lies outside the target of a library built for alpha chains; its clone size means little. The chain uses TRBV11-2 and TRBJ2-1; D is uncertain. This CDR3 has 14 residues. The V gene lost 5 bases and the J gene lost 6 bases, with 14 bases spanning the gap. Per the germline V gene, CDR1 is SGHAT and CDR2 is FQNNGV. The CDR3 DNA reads TGTGCCAGCAGCCCGGACCCCACGGGCAATGAGCAGTTCTTC. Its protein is CASSPDPTGNEQFF.

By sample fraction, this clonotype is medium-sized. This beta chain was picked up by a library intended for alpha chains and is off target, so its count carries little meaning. The CDR3 reads CASSFGAIAINSPLHF. CDR3 nucleotide sequence: TGTGCCAGCAGCTTCGGGGCGATCGCGATTAATTCACCCCTCCACTTT. The V gene is TRBV7-8, the J gene TRBJ1-6; a possible D gene is TRBD1 (5 bases). The germline V and J ends were trimmed by 3 bases and 6 bases, with 15 bases remaining between them. The CDR3 is 16 residues long. Germline V lookup: CDR1 SGHVS, CDR2 FQNEAQ.